This entry describes one TCR beta chain. This entry belongs to a study of blood T cell repertoires in COVID-19. Overall study context: Sites across the United States, Italy and Spain contributed samples from acute and convalescent COVID-19. The cDNA or gDNA used as material had been derived from T cells, B-cell-depleted T cells, or PBMCs.

In the original workflow: Nucleated cell counts were estimated from reference gene primer amplification. Sequencing used immunoSEQ multiplex PCR; TCRdb keeps in-frame clones, though not all of them. V and J calls and clone size follow that table, whereas D and trimming were derived from the DNA. This table holds about 120,000 clones, about 82% found once. The CDR3 length is 16 residues. The ends lost 1 base at V and 2 bases at J; junction bases unmatched: 5. Germline CDR1 SGHVS, CDR2 FNYEAQ. Source material: peripheral blood. V usage is TRBV7-6 and J usage is TRBJ2-5; TRBD2 aligns across 9 bases. The TCR comes from a man between 60 and 75 years old with active or convalescent COVID-19. CDR3 protein: CASSLGSGRGQETQYF. DNA for the CDR3: TGTGCCAGCAGCTTAGGTAGCGGGAGAGGGCAAGAGACCCAGTACTTC.